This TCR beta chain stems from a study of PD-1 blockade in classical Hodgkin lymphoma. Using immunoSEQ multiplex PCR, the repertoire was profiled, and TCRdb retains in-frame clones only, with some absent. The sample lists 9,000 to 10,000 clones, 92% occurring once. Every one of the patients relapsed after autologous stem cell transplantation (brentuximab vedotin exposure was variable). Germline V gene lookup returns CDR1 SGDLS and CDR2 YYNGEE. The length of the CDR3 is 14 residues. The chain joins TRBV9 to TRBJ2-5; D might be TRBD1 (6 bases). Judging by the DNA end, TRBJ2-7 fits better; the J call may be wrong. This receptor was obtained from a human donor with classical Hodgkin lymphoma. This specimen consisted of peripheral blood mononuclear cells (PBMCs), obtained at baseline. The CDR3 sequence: CASSVDQGTYEQYF. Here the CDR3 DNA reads TGTGCCAGCAGCGTAGATCAGGGGACCTACGAGCAGTACTTC.